These 25 T cell receptor beta chains originate from one sample sequenced in a study of beta chain features in type 1 diabetes. cDNA synthesis used the whole RNA isolate, giving expressed TCRB sequences. Measured with immunoSEQ multiplex PCR; TCRdb has only the in-frame clones, and not every one. The sample has about 260,000 clones, around 68% seen once. Sequencing used naive CD4+ T cells from blood. These receptors originate from a man aged 30-40 years in good health.

The rearrangement uses TRBV12-5 and TRBJ2-1; 13 nucleotides line up with TRBD2. The CDR3 contains 17 residues. V shed 6 bases, J shed 0 bases, and the junction held 5 bases outside the gene matches. The germline gives CDR1 LGHNT, CDR2 FRNRAP. The CDR3 DNA reads as TGTGCTAGTGGCCGAACTAGCGGGGGGGCCTCCTACAATGAGCAGTTCTTC. This gives the protein CASGRTSGGASYNEQFF.

This chain connects TRBV30 to TRBJ2-3; TRBD2 matches 9 bases. This CDR3 region has 16 residues. Germline V CDR1 and CDR2: GTSNPN, SVGIG (reference sequence). J gave up 2 bases and V 2 bases, and 8 bases lay outside the gene matches. CDR3 in amino acids: CAWSKLAGGPTDTQYF. CDR3 DNA: TGTGCCTGGAGTAAGTTGGCGGGAGGGCCCACAGATACGCAGTATTTT. The full variable domain, completed using reference TRBV30 and TRBJ2-3, is SQTIHQWPATLVQPVGSPLSLECTVEGTSNPNLYWYRQAAGRGLQLLFYSVGIGQISSEVPQNLSASRPQDRQFILSSKKLLLSDSGFYLCAWSKLAGGPTDTQYFGPGTRLTVL.

The chain has TRBV27 and TRBJ2-4, with D hard to call. Trimming shortened V by 0 bases and J by 2 bases, and 8 bases separated the two germline ends. CDR3 length: 15 residues. Germline assignment: CDR1 MNHEY and CDR2 SMNVEV (reference sequence). Here the CDR3 reads CASSLSLQPKNIQYF. CDR3 nucleotide sequence: TGTGCCAGCAGTTTATCGTTGCAACCCAAAAACATTCAGTACTTC.

Only a few counts were recorded for this clone. The chain recombines TRBV30 with TRBJ1-2; 8 bases are shared with TRBD1. The CDR3 totals 13 residues. Trimming cost V 3 bases and J 8 bases; bases outside gene matches: 8. The V gene's germline CDR1 is GTSNPN and CDR2 SVGIG (reference sequence). In DNA form, the CDR3 reads TGTGCCTGGAGCAGTGGACAGGGAGGAGGCTACACCTTC. It codes for CAWSSGQGGGYTF. Full variable domain (missing parts from reference TRBV30 and TRBJ1-2): SQTIHQWPATLVQPVGSPLSLECTVEGTSNPNLYWYRQAAGRGLQLLFYSVGIGQISSEVPQNLSASRPQDRQFILSSKKLLLSDSGFYLCAWSSGQGGGYTFGSGTRLTVV.

The CDR3 loop reads CASSFEDRGLRFF. For the CDR3, the DNA is TGTGCCAGCAGCTTTGAGGACAGGGGGCTAAGGTTCTTC. This chain connects TRBV7-9 to TRBJ2-1; 11 positions agree with TRBD1. CDR1 is SEHNR, CDR2 FQNEAQ, per germline (reference sequence). There are 13 residues in the CDR3. V gave up 3 bases and J gave up 15 bases; unmatched junction bases: 7.

This clone was seen once. The chain links TRBV10-3 to TRBJ2-3; D remains ambiguous. V was trimmed by 2 bases and J by 6 bases, leaving 12 bases between them. CDR3 length equals 14 residues. Per the germline V gene, CDR1 is ENHRY and CDR2 is SYGVKD. The CDR3 nucleotides are TGTGCCATCAGTGAGAGGCAAGGTGGGGATACGCAGTATTTT. Protein sequence: CAISERQGGDTQYF.

The V call is TRBV4-2, the J call TRBJ2-5; no firm D call. Trimming removed 0 bases at V and 2 bases at J, with 13 bases between. The V gene's germline CDR1 is LGHNA and CDR2 YNFKEQ. This CDR3 spans 16 amino acids. CDR3 nucleotides: TGTGCCAGCAGCCAAGAAAGGCACGCGACACAAGAGACCCAGTACTTC. Translated, it gives CASSQERHATQETQYF.

V gene TRBV29-1 combines with J gene TRBJ2-1; 9 nucleotides line up with TRBD1. The CDR3 is 12 residues long. V trimming: 7 bases; J trimming: 9 bases; junction bases outside the gene matches: 7. CDR1 is SQVTM and CDR2 is ANQGSEA in the germline V gene. The CDR3: CSAYRGQVEQFF. DNA for the CDR3: TGCAGCGCATACAGGGGGCAGGTTGAGCAGTTCTTC.

This clone was found a few times. V usage is TRBV9 and J usage is TRBJ1-2; D is unclear. The CDR3 length is 13 residues. Germline lookup yields CDR1 SGDLS and CDR2 YYNGEE. V dropped 4 bases and J dropped 6 bases, with 13 bases sitting between them. DNA of the CDR3: TGTGCCAGCAGCCTACTCCTGAGGGATGGCTACACCTTC. The encoded protein is CASSLLLRDGYTF.

The chain is built from TRBV5-1 and TRBJ2-5; 7 bases are a match to TRBD1. The length of the CDR3 is 14 residues. In germline, CDR1 is SGHRS, CDR2 YFSETQ. After removal of 5 bases from V and 3 bases from J, the junction contained 7 bases not matched to a gene. CDR3 residues: CASSSDRAEETQYF. The CDR3 DNA sequence: TGCGCCAGCAGTTCCGACAGGGCAGAAGAGACCCAGTACTTC.

The CDR3, as DNA: TGTGCCTGGAGGCGGGGATATGGCTACACCTTC. It encodes CAWRRGYGYTF. The gene calls are TRBV30 and TRBJ1-2; D remains ambiguous. The V and J ends lost 3 bases and 5 bases respectively, with 7 bases between them. The CDR3 extends over 11 amino acids. Germline CDR1 reads GTSNPN; CDR2 reads SVGIG (reference sequence).

Points on this clone: Other DNA sequences in this specimen translate into the identical CDR3. This chain uses TRBV29-1 with TRBJ1-2; D not certain. V was trimmed by 3 bases and J by 8 bases, leaving 1 base between them. From germline, CDR1 is SQVTM and CDR2 ANQGSEA. This CDR3 is built from 8 residues. CDR3 sequence reads: CSVEGYTF. The CDR3, as DNA: TGCAGCGTTGAGGGCTACACCTTC.

The rearrangement links TRBV7-2 to TRBJ1-1; no clear D gene. The CDR3 has 13 amino acids. CDR1 and CDR2 from the germline V gene are SGHTA and FQGNSA. The ends were cut back, 0 bases at V and 4 bases at J, with 6 bases in the middle. The CDR3 DNA reads TGTGCCAGCAGCTTAGCAGGTACCACTGAAGCTTTCTTT. Translation gives CASSLAGTTEAFF.

Points on this clone: Other DNA sequences in this sample translate to the same CDR3. CDR3 residues: CSVAGTYTDTQYF. CDR3 nucleotide sequence: TGCAGCGTTGCTGGGACTTACACAGATACGCAGTATTTT. The rearrangement joins TRBV29-1 to TRBJ2-3; weak D call: TRBD2 (6 bases). The ends were cut back, 4 bases at V and 2 bases at J, with 10 bases in the middle. This CDR3 region has 13 residues. The germline gives CDR1 SQVTM, CDR2 ANQGSEA.

CDR3 region: CASSLETTHEQFF. The CDR3 region has the DNA TGTGCCAGCAGCTTAGAGACTACACATGAGCAGTTCTTC. The V and J genes are TRBV7-9 and TRBJ2-1; D perhaps matches TRBD2 (5 bases). The V and J ends lost 1 base and 8 bases respectively, with 9 bases between them. This CDR3 contains 13 residues. Germline CDR1 reads SEHNR; CDR2 reads FQNEAQ (reference sequence).

This clone was observed once. This chain joins TRBV29-1 and TRBJ2-1; D unclear. Per germline, CDR1 SQVTM and CDR2 ANQGSEA. The V gene lost 0 bases and the J gene lost 1 base, with 4 bases spanning the gap. The CDR3 has 13 amino acids. This chain's CDR3 is CSVEEQSYNEQFF. The CDR3 bases are TGCAGCGTTGAAGAGCAGTCCTACAATGAGCAGTTCTTC.

This clone was recorded a few times. The chain employs TRBV20-1 and TRBJ2-5, with D uncertain. Trimming cost V 0 bases and J 7 bases, with 3 bases left between them. The CDR3 sequence is 10 residues long. Per germline, CDR1 DFQATT and CDR2 SNEGSKA (reference sequence). CDR3: CSARDATQYF. The DNA for the CDR3 is TGCAGTGCTAGAGATGCGACCCAGTACTTC.

V gene TRBV28 combines with J gene TRBJ2-1; D possibly matches TRBD1 or TRBD2 (5 bases each). Between the trimmed V and J ends, which lost 6 bases and 1 base, there was a span of 10 bases. Germline CDR1 is MDHEN and CDR2 is SYDVKM. The CDR3 totals 14 residues. CDR3 sequence reads: CASRRGVSYNEQFF. The CDR3 DNA follows: TGTGCCAGCAGGCGAGGGGTGTCCTACAATGAGCAGTTCTTC.

In DNA, the CDR3 is TGCGCCAGCAGCTCGGGGGCTGTATCCTACAATGAGCAGTTCTTC. Translation: CASSSGAVSYNEQFF. The V call is TRBV5-1, the J call TRBJ2-1; D is perhaps TRBD1 or TRBD2 (6 bases each). There are 15 residues in the CDR3. Trimming removed 3 bases from V and 1 base from J, with 11 bases in between. From germline, CDR1 is SGHRS and CDR2 YFSETQ. The variable domain in full, completed from reference TRBV5-1 and TRBJ2-1, reads KAGVTQTPRYLIKTRGQQVTLSCSPISGHRSVSWYQQTPGQGLQFLFEYFSETQRNKGNFPGRFSGRQFSNSRSEMNVSTLELGDSALYLCASSSGAVSYNEQFFGPGTRLTVL.

CDR3 nucleotide sequence: TGTGCCAGCAGCGTGACCCAGGGAGGGGAGACCCAGTACTTC. It translates to CASSVTQGGETQYF. V is TRBV13 and J is TRBJ2-5, with 7 bases aligning to TRBD2. V lost 5 bases and J lost 5; bases outside the gene matches: 8. This CDR3 contains 14 residues. Germline V lookup: CDR1 PRHDT, CDR2 FYEKMQ (reference sequence).

Points on this clone: Other DNA sequences within the sample encode an identical CDR3. The chain links TRBV30 to TRBJ2-7; D is possibly TRBD1 (5 bases). Germline CDR1 reads GTSNPN; CDR2 reads SVGIG (reference sequence). With 0 bases removed from V and 3 bases from J, the gap between germline ends came to 9 bases. The CDR3 runs 13 residues. CDR3 nucleotides: TGTGCCTGGAGTGTAGGCCAGGGCTACGAGCAGTACTTC. Translation gives CAWSVGQGYEQYF.

The rearrangement links TRBV14 to TRBJ2-1; D could derive from TRBD1 or TRBD2 (5 bases each). The CDR3 loop spans 12 amino acids. V lost 5 bases and J lost 12, with 14 bases in between. CDR1 and CDR2 (germline): SGHDN, FVKESK. CDR3 in DNA: TGTGCCAGCAGCTTCCCCGGGACCCCGCAGTTCTTC. It translates to CASSFPGTPQFF.

This clone turned up a few times. The chain links TRBV9 to TRBJ1-5; no firm D call. CDR1 SGDLS and CDR2 YYNGEE come from the germline V gene. Trimming stripped 4 bases from V and 6 bases from J, with 11 bases between. This CDR3 spans 13 amino acids. For the CDR3, the DNA is TGTGCCAGCAGCTATTCCCCGGGTCAGCCCCAGCATTTT. Translation: CASSYSPGQPQHF.

The chain joins TRBV20-1 to TRBJ2-1, with 7 bases aligning to TRBD2. The CDR3 is 11 residues long. Germline CDR1 reads DFQATT; CDR2 reads SNEGSKA (reference sequence). V gave up 6 bases and J gave up 11 bases; unmatched junction bases: 7. The CDR3: CSATEREKQFF. The CDR3 nucleotides are TGCAGTGCCACGGAGCGGGAAAAGCAGTTCTTC.

V and J are TRBV4-1 and TRBJ2-1; TRBD1 matches at 10 bases. V lost 3 bases and J lost 6; bases outside the gene matches: 8. The length of the CDR3 is 16 residues. Germline V gene data show CDR1 as MGHRA and CDR2 as YSYEKL. CDR3 amino acids: CASSHTRDRGSNEQFF. In nucleotides, the CDR3 is TGCGCCAGCAGCCACACCCGGGACAGGGGATCCAATGAGCAGTTCTTC.